This T cell receptor beta chain appears in the sequencing data of a study of PD-L1 blockade in urothelial cancer. In the study overall: T cell content in blood samples showed a median of approximately 150,000.

Germline V CDR1 and CDR2: LNHDA, SQIVND (reference sequence). CDR3 size: 12 residues. V lost 3 bases and J 8 bases, leaving 10 bases between the germline ends. Repertoires were generated with immunoSEQ multiplex PCR, while TCRdb's copy carries only in-frame clones and drops some. The sample includes approximately 67,000 clones, about 86% of them seen just once. Stated time point: pretreatment peripheral blood. Between 1 and 8 samples per patient were obtained, pretreatment and on-treatment. This clone was detected only once. This sequence joins TRBV19 and TRBJ1-2; no firm D call. The sequencing used PBMCs, collected around atezolizumab (anti-PD-L1) treatment. This TCR derives from a man aged 60 to 69 with urothelial cancer. Here the CDR3 reads CASSIKGEGYTF. The CDR3 region has the DNA TGTGCCAGTAGTATCAAGGGAGAAGGCTACACCTTC.